This TCR beta chain originates from a study of T cells in localized non-small cell lung cancer. Study-wide results and limits: Highest T cell clonality was seen in uninvolved adjacent lung, surpassing that measured in tumor. Adjacent lung exhibited a median of 57 among the 100 most abundant tumor clones. Higher blood T cell density tracked longer overall survival. Heterogeneity within the tumor remains possible, as just one region underwent sequencing.

This clone was detected once. The antigen is unknown. Profiling relied on immunoSEQ multiplex PCR, and the TCRdb table lists in-frame clones only, not all of them. The sample carries fewer than 45,000 clones, 88% recorded once. The CDR3 runs to 15 residues. Deletions cut 2 bases from V and 3 bases from J, with 11 bases between. CDR1 is MDHEN, CDR2 SYDVKM, per germline. V usage is TRBV28 and J usage is TRBJ1-5; perhaps TRBD1 as D (6 bases). This specimen was peripheral blood, taken before any cancer treatment. The sequence was obtained from a female donor aged 60 or older with stage I squamous cell lung carcinoma. The CDR3 sequence: CASSLIQGSNQPQHF. Here the CDR3 DNA reads TGTGCCAGCAGTTTAATACAGGGCTCCAATCAGCCCCAGCATTTT.